The T cell receptor beta chain under discussion was sequenced for a study of blood T cells in healthy people across ages. The CDR3 has 18 residues. Germline V gene data show CDR1 as SGHTA and CDR2 as FQGTGA. The junction had 13 bases not matched to a gene; V was cut back by 3 bases and J by 3 bases. The authors ran a second PCR of about 6 to 11 cycles using a sample-barcoded 5' primer and a J-beta primer mix. TCRdb itself ran the 5' RACE reads through MiXCR, one entry per CDR3 protein. In the table there are some 1.5 million distinct CDR3 sequences, about 42% of which are singletons. Material for sequencing was blood. The receptor comes from a woman younger than 35 in good health. The rearrangement uses TRBV7-3 and TRBJ2-7, with 11 bases aligning to TRBD1. The CDR3 sequence: CASSLNPYGTGGNYEQYF. The CDR3, as DNA: TGTGCCAGCAGCTTGAACCCATATGGGACAGGGGGAAACTACGAGCAGTACTTC.